What follows describes a single TCR beta chain. The ends were cut back, 3 bases at V and 10 bases at J, with 9 bases in the middle. The CDR3 is made up of 11 amino acids. Germline-derived CDR1 and CDR2 are SGHAT and FQNNGV. This record belongs to a study of cytomegalovirus exposure and HLA in healthy donors. PCR used 60 Vbeta primers and 13 Jbeta primers. Sequencing used immunoSEQ multiplex PCR; TCRdb keeps in-frame clones, though not all of them. This table has about 150,000 clones, roughly 79% appearing once. This chain links TRBV11-2 with TRBJ1-1, with D unresolved. The TCR sequence derives from a woman aged 45-65 years in good health and CMV-seropositive. Sequenced material: PBMCs. The CDR3: CASSFGVAAFF. The CDR3, as DNA: TGTGCCAGCAGCTTTGGAGTTGCAGCTTTCTTT.